This record covers a single T cell receptor beta chain. Which antigen it targets is not known. It has no much larger one-base neighbor in the sample; base qualities were not kept. The germline V gene provides CDR1 LGHNA and CDR2 YNFKEQ. V was cut back by 2 bases and J by 4 bases, leaving a gap of 12 bases between them. The CDR3 measures 15 amino acids from cysteine to phenylalanine. The only DNA kept is the CDR3, 45 bases in frame from the first base. The record originates from a study of blood T cell repertoires in COVID-19 (dated by TCRdb to the early 2020s). In terms of the full investigation: Collaborator samples came from the United States, Italy and Spain and covered acute and convalescent phases of COVID-19. The prospective study material was composed of cDNA or gDNA derived from T cells, B-cell-depleted T cells, or PBMCs. The dataset comprised deeply sampled blood TCRbeta repertoires from subjects exposed to, actively infected with, or recovered from COVID-19. The repertoires were released in a freely available public database meant as a resource for research on the immune response to SARS-CoV-2. The samples were drawn from the first 160 participants of the ongoing ImmuneRACE study and from more than 1,000 subjects provided by 6 global collaborators. The sample metadata nearly always contained a de-identified subject ID, COVID-19 status, age in years and sex. Where available, HLA class I and class II types were taken from metadata supplied by the sample provider and were not determined by assay-based typing. Broad study findings and their caveats: The amount of clinical and demographic metadata varied by source and participant and was provided uncurated.

The immunoSEQ Assay, a bias-controlled multiplex PCR, was used to amplify TCRbeta CDR3 regions from genomic DNA. The paper's data handling went like this. Within the assay, amplification of reference gene primers was used to estimate how many nucleated cells each sample contained. Sequence reads were collapsed and filtered to measure the absolute abundance of every unique TCRbeta CDR3 rearrangement. For each sample, productive Simpson clonality was calculated as the square root of Simpson's diversity index over productive rearrangements. This is the immuneACCESS table as TCRdb keeps it, with only in-frame sequences that have V and J called. A part of the clones is gone; compared with another copy, unresolved V genes explain less than half, and the rest is unexplained. From that table come the V and J calls and clone size; the DNA was used to work out D and trimming. This sample lists about 320,000 clones; over 80% were detected once. The top ten clonotypes cover 8% to 9% of the sample.

Participants in the prospective study were aged roughly 18 to 100 years, lived in 20 to 25 United States geographic areas, and enrolled through a virtual design. In the prospective study, cohorts were assigned on the basis of participant-reported clinical history obtained from a screening survey and a study questionnaire. ImmuneRACE Cohort 3 recovered participants were defined by two consecutive negative NP/OP PCR tests, healthcare professional clearance, or symptom resolution. In the prospective study, mobile phlebotomists collected whole blood, serum and a nasopharyngeal or oropharyngeal swab from each participant. Over a roughly 2-month period, participants in the prospective study had the option of providing additional blood draws and questionnaires. Before DNA extraction, prospective study blood samples were shipped either frozen or at room temperature.

Sequencing was performed on PBMCs or T cells enriched from blood (not recorded which). The source is a woman under 30 who had recovered from COVID-19. The V gene is TRBV4-2 and the J gene is TRBJ1-5, with TRBD1 as a weak D call on 5 bases. The DNA is as follows: TGTGCCAGCAGCCAACTCGTCAGGGAAAATCAGCCCCAGCATTTT. It encodes CASSQLVRENQPQHF.